The rows below give T cell receptor beta chains drawn from one sample of a study of blood T cells in healthy people across ages. Each CDR3 protein is one row after TCRdb ran MiXCR on the 5' RACE reads. The sample contains some 710,000 distinct CDR3 sequences, approximately 22% of which appear only once. Sequenced input: blood. The source is a man aged 65 to 85 in good health. Both conserved end residues are part of each CDR3. A D gene is named only where the DNA matches it firmly. The listing skips clone size in some rows; elsewhere it reads once, few, many or a size class.

>TRBJ2-1|.|.|TRBV10-3
CAIRGGSAGEQFF
TGTGCCATCAGAGGCGGTTCTGCGGGAGAGCAGTTCTTC
>TRBJ2-3|.|.|TRBV24-1
CATSDWKWGADTQYF
TGTGCCACCAGTGATTGGAAGTGGGGGGCAGATACGCAGTATTTT
>TRBJ2-3|few|.|TRBV29-1
CSVGTGTSEDTQYF
TGCAGCGTCGGGACGGGTACCTCTGAAGATACGCAGTATTTT
>TRBJ1-2|.|TRBD1|TRBV28
CASSEGQLINYGYTF
TGTGCCAGCAGCGAGGGACAGCTAATCAACTATGGCTACACCTTC
>TRBJ2-3|few|.|TRBV7-2
CASSLVTPDTDTQYF
TGTGCCAGCAGCTTAGTGACACCAGACACAGATACGCAGTATTTT
>TRBJ1-2|few|.|TRBV6-2/TRBV6-3
CASSSTLHRDTQSYGYTF
TGTGCCAGCAGTTCGACGCTTCACCGGGACACACAAAGCTATGGCTACACCTTC
>TRBJ1-1|few|.|TRBV7-9
CASSSNQRGTANTEAFF
TGTGCCAGCAGCTCCAACCAGAGGGGGACCGCGAACACTGAAGCTTTCTTT
>TRBJ2-2|.|TRBD2|TRBV20-1
CSAAVTAGEFGELFF
TGCAGTGCGGCGGTTACAGCGGGGGAGTTCGGGGAGCTGTTTTTT
>TRBJ2-1|.|.|TRBV6-5
CASSSDRRIHEQFF
TGTGCCAGCAGTTCTGATCGGCGGATCCATGAGCAGTTCTTC
>TRBJ2-5|.|.|TRBV18
CASSPFLLKGNQETQYF
TGTGCCAGCTCACCATTTTTGTTGAAGGGGAACCAAGAGACCCAGTACTTC
>TRBJ2-3|.|.|TRBV30
CAWSARVRDTQYF
TGTGCCTGGAGTGCAAGGGTTCGGGATACGCAGTATTTT
>TRBJ2-7|.|TRBD2|TRBV4-2
CASSQRLAGSYEQYF
TGTGCCAGCAGCCAAAGACTAGCGGGTTCCTACGAGCAGTACTTC
>TRBJ2-5|few|TRBD1|TRBV10-3
CAISTGGSGETQYF
TGTGCCATCAGCACAGGGGGCTCGGGGGAGACCCAGTACTTC
>TRBJ2-1|.|.|TRBV5-5
CASSFDVTSWREQFF
TGTGCCAGCAGCTTTGATGTCACTAGCTGGCGGGAGCAGTTCTTC
>TRBJ2-3|.|.|TRBV5-5
CASSFTGSADTQYF
TGTGCCAGCAGCTTTACAGGGAGCGCAGATACGCAGTATTTT
>TRBJ1-2|few|.|TRBV29-1
CSEGGAGYGYTF
TGCAGCGAAGGGGGGGCAGGGTATGGCTACACCTTC
>TRBJ2-3|.|.|TRBV6-1
CASSLEGLQTDTQYF
TGTGCCAGCAGTCTTGAGGGGCTCCAGACAGATACGCAGTATTTT
>TRBJ2-5|many|TRBD2|TRBV28
CASSSLASGGQETQYF
TGTGCCAGCAGTTCTCTCGCTAGCGGGGGCCAAGAGACCCAGTACTTC
>TRBJ1-3|.|.|TRBV12-3/TRBV12-4
CASSFRPGVGNTIYF
TGTGCCAGCAGTTTCCGCCCAGGGGTAGGAAACACCATATATTTT
>TRBJ2-4|few|.|TRBV20-1
CSALLLAKNIQYF
TGCAGTGCTCTACTCCTGGCCAAAAACATTCAGTACTTC
>TRBJ1-3|few|.|TRBV5-1
CASSSRPGQGSGNTIYF
TGCGCCAGCAGCTCGAGACCGGGACAAGGGTCTGGAAACACCATATATTTT
>TRBJ2-3|.|.|TRBV12-3/TRBV12-4
CASSRNLGDTQYF
TGTGCCAGCAGTCGAAACTTAGGAGATACGCAGTATTTT
>TRBJ2-3|.|TRBD2|TRBV14
CASSQDLAGGPDTQYF
TGTGCCAGCAGCCAAGATCTAGCGGGAGGGCCAGATACGCAGTATTTT
>TRBJ1-1|.|.|TRBV4-2
CASSQVRPERPEAFF
TGTGCCAGCAGCCAAGTCAGGCCCGAACGCCCTGAAGCTTTCTTT
>TRBJ1-3|many|.|TRBV7-6
CASSLGDPTGPGNTIYF
TGTGCCAGCAGCTTAGGAGACCCCACAGGGCCTGGAAACACCATATATTTT
>TRBJ2-7|.|TRBD1|TRBV12-3/TRBV12-4
CASRPGTGFYEQYF
TGTGCCAGCAGGCCCGGGACAGGGTTCTACGAGCAGTACTTC
>TRBJ2-5|few|TRBD1|TRBV7-2
CASNLQGIETQYF
TGTGCCAGCAACCTACAGGGGATTGAGACCCAGTACTTC
>TRBJ2-3|many|.|TRBV4-1
CASSQVSGISSTDTQYF
TGCGCCAGCAGCCAAGTGAGCGGAATATCTAGCACAGATACGCAGTATTTT